A selection of T cell receptor beta chains follows, all from one sample in a study of blood T cell repertoires in COVID-19. TCRdb keeps only in-frame clones here, not all; method: immunoSEQ multiplex PCR. The top ten clones hold around 8.9% of a sample with under 250,000 clones, around 83% of them seen once. Sequenced sample: peripheral blood. These receptors were taken from a middle-aged man with active or convalescent COVID-19. The CDR3 runs from the conserved cysteine through the conserved F or W. For some rows the clone size is stated as once, few or many, or as a class when expanded; others skip it.

v_call	j_call	clone_size	cdr3_aa
TRBV4-1	TRBJ1-5	once	CASSQDLTDRNQPQHF
TRBV14	TRBJ1-2	.	CASSRDRTYGYTF
TRBV30	TRBJ1-2	.	CAWSAPSGGYTF
TRBV3-1/TRBV3-2	TRBJ1-1	.	CASSQEGGGASGAFF
TRBV12-5	TRBJ1-2	.	CASGRLGGYGYTF
TRBV6-5	TRBJ1-1	.	CASSYPAVNTEAFF
TRBV7-9	TRBJ1-2	.	CASSPDLRPDGYTF
TRBV4-2	TRBJ1-2	.	CASSLQGNYGYTF
TRBV24-1	TRBJ2-1	.	CATAPGQGGDEQFF
TRBV5-1	TRBJ1-1	.	CASRDRVYTEAFF
TRBV29-1	TRBJ2-7	.	CSVAGREGPYEQYF
TRBV6-1	TRBJ2-6	.	CASSEFKVPGGANVLTF
TRBV2	TRBJ2-3	.	CASSVQGGDTQYF
TRBV6-2/TRBV6-3	TRBJ2-7	.	CASSQTYEQYF
TRBV24-1	TRBJ1-2	once	CATSDTDSNYGYTF
TRBV7-8	TRBJ2-5	.	CASSLGPHSGRGTQYF
TRBV7-6	TRBJ1-1	.	CASSSSEDAFF
TRBV19	TRBJ2-3	.	CASSIGQTGDTQYF
TRBV5-4	TRBJ2-7	.	CASSLSGQGSSYEQYF
TRBV10-3	TRBJ1-2	.	CAISPEIKPLYAGYTF
TRBV24-1	TRBJ2-6	once	CATSAPPRQAGANVLTF
TRBV4-3	TRBJ1-5	.	CASSQSLQGRGNQPQHF
TRBV25-1	TRBJ1-5	.	CASSQGSHSNQPQHF
TRBV6-2/TRBV6-3	TRBJ2-7	few	CASSYVIGRDSSYEQYF
TRBV30	TRBJ2-7	few	CAWKGVHGGSYEQYF
TRBV3-1/TRBV3-2	TRBJ1-1	.	CASSLGQGGTEAFF
TRBV4-3	TRBJ2-5	.	CASSQQGTEQETQYF
TRBV12-3/TRBV12-4	TRBJ1-1	.	CASRDRAEAFF
TRBV6-5	TRBJ1-1	once	CASSSTGWGTEAFF
TRBV2	TRBJ2-7	.	CASQDRGYEQYF
TRBV5-5	TRBJ1-4	.	CASSLADRHNEKLFF
TRBV7-8	TRBJ2-5	.	CASSYTGVQTQYF
TRBV7-2	TRBJ1-1	.	CASSSIGGAFF
TRBV12-3/TRBV12-4	TRBJ2-7	.	CASSLDSTYEQYF
TRBV5-4	TRBJ1-2	.	CASSPGTALDHGYTF
TRBV30	TRBJ1-6	once	CAWSLAGVSRSPLHF
TRBV30	TRBJ1-1	.	CAYGTGVNTEAFF
TRBV27	TRBJ1-5	.	CASSLSGQGYQPQHF
TRBV6-4	TRBJ1-1	.	CASSVSPGTEAFF
TRBV14	TRBJ2-7	.	CARSGTGKSYEQYF
TRBV5-4	TRBJ2-5	.	CASSSGLVEETQYF
TRBV6-2/TRBV6-3	TRBJ1-2	.	CASSFWGGYTF
TRBV18	TRBJ1-6	.	CASSPQQGGSYNSPLHF